This passage covers 19 T cell receptor beta chains from one sample sequenced in a study of blood T cell repertoires in COVID-19. TCRdb keeps only in-frame clones here, not all; method: immunoSEQ multiplex PCR. Of 210,000 or so clones detected, 85% to 90% appear once; the ten largest clones hold 2% to 3%. The sequenced sample consisted of peripheral blood. These receptors originate from a young man with COVID-19, enrolled during active disease.

Here the CDR3 reads CASSWDYGAHQPQHF. The CDR3 region has the DNA TGTGCCAGCAGTTGGGACTACGGTGCCCATCAGCCCCAGCATTTT. The rearrangement links TRBV28 to TRBJ1-5; perhaps TRBD1 as D (5 bases). The CDR3 contains 15 residues. From germline, CDR1 is MDHEN and CDR2 SYDVKM. V lost 4 bases, J lost 5 bases, and 15 bases lay in between.

The chain recombines TRBV19 with TRBJ2-2; 10 bases are a match to TRBD2. The CDR3 spans 17 residues. V lost 4 bases and J lost 3; bases outside the gene matches: 8. CDR1 LNHDA and CDR2 SQIVND come from the germline V gene (reference sequence). The CDR3 DNA sequence: TGTGCCAGTAGTAGATCTAGCGGGAGCCGGGACACCGGGGAGCTGTTTTTT. It is translated as CASSRSSGSRDTGELFF.

This clone was counted once. The V gene is TRBV28, the J gene TRBJ1-6; 10 bases fit TRBD1. CDR1 and CDR2 from the germline V gene are MDHEN and SYDVKM. This CDR3 region has 15 residues. Unmatched junction bases numbered 6, after V lost 6 bases and J lost 7 bases. This CDR3 reads CASSDRGLWNSPLHF. The CDR3 nucleotides are TGTGCCAGCAGCGACAGGGGGCTTTGGAATTCACCCCTCCACTTT.

The chain recombines TRBV6-2 or TRBV6-3 with TRBJ2-7, with 10 bases aligning to TRBD2. V lost 6 bases, J lost 4 bases, and 21 bases stayed unmatched. The CDR3 length is 19 residues. Germline lookup yields CDR1 MNHEY and CDR2 SVGEGT. CDR3 DNA: TGTGCCAGCAGCGAAATGGGACTAGCGAATACCTTTCATCTTTACGAGCAGTACTTC. Translating gives CASSEMGLANTFHLYEQYF.

The CDR3 DNA reads as TGTGCCAGCAGCTTCACAGCAGGGGGGACTGAAGCTTTCTTT. It is translated as CASSFTAGGTEAFF. V and J are TRBV11-2 and TRBJ1-1, with 7 bases fitting TRBD1. J lost 5 bases, V lost 3 bases, and 6 bases had no gene match. CDR1 is SGHAT and CDR2 is FQNNGV in the germline V gene. The CDR3 consists of 14 residues.

The sample holds a few counts of this clone. The genes are TRBV7-8 and TRBJ2-2; 8 bases align to TRBD1. The germline gives CDR1 SGHVS, CDR2 FQNEAQ. The V and J ends lost 5 bases and 5 bases, in that order; junction bases with no gene match: 10. The CDR3 consists of 16 residues. Here the CDR3 reads CASSLDTGGLTGELFF. The CDR3 DNA reads as TGTGCCAGCAGCCTGGATACAGGGGGTTTGACCGGGGAGCTGTTTTTT.

The gene calls are TRBV6-2 or TRBV6-3 and TRBJ2-3, with TRBD2 matching 7 bases. V dropped 0 bases and J dropped 0; count of bases not matched to a gene: 15. The CDR3 totals 20 residues. CDR1 and CDR2 from the germline V gene are MNHEY and SVGEGT. In DNA, the CDR3 is TGTGCCAGCAGTTACTCAAGTTGGCGGGAGTTTTTACCTAGCACAGATACGCAGTATTTT. It encodes CASSYSSWREFLPSTDTQYF.

This clone showed up just once. The chain employs TRBV7-2 and TRBJ1-5; 8 nucleotides agree with TRBD1. CDR3 length equals 14 residues. The junction had 3 bases not matched to a gene; V was cut back by 5 bases and J by 3 bases. The germline V gene has CDR1 SGHTA and CDR2 FQGNSA. In nucleotides, the CDR3 is TGTGCCAGCAGCCAGGACAGGGTCAATCAGCCCCAGCATTTT. Translated, it gives CASSQDRVNQPQHF.

The genes are TRBV4-1 and TRBJ2-2; 8 nucleotides match TRBD2. This CDR3 is 18 amino acids long. Germline CDR1 is MGHRA and CDR2 is YSYEKL. Trimming at V came to 1 base and at J to 5 bases, leaving 12 bases not matched to a gene. CDR3 DNA: TGCGCCAGCAGCCAAGGATACCGGGGGGGTGGACGAACCGGGGAGCTGTTTTTT. Amino acids: CASSQGYRGGGRTGELFF.

The rearrangement uses TRBV5-6 and TRBJ2-5; D is possibly TRBD1 (6 bases). Looked up from germline, CDR1 is SGHDT and CDR2 is YYEEEE. Trimming shortened V by 4 bases and J by 5 bases, and 15 bases separated the two germline ends. The CDR3 length is 14 residues. This chain's CDR3 is CASSRRDIGETQYF. In nucleotides, the CDR3 is TGTGCCAGCAGCAGACGGGACATAGGGGAGACCCAGTACTTC.

The chain employs TRBV3-1 (or the pseudogene TRBV3-2) and TRBJ1-1; D is undetermined. CDR1 is LGHDT and CDR2 is YNNKEL in the germline V gene (reference sequence). The CDR3 runs to 17 residues. V lost 2 bases and J lost 0, with 16 bases in between. The CDR3 DNA reads as TGTGCCAGCAGCCAACACCCTTTGACTCCTATGAACACTGAAGCTTTCTTT. Residues: CASSQHPLTPMNTEAFF.

This rearrangement joins TRBV5-1 to TRBJ1-2; D remains unclear. The V gene lost 4 bases and the J gene lost 7 bases, with 14 bases spanning the gap. CDR1 and CDR2 (germline): SGHRS, YFSETQ. The length of the CDR3 is 13 residues. The DNA of the CDR3 is TGCGCCAGCAGCCGGATCCCCTCGGGTGGCTACACCTTC. Encoded protein: CASSRIPSGGYTF.

The chain carries TRBV5-1 and TRBJ1-2; 9 positions agree with TRBD1. The CDR3 runs to 14 residues. V shed 2 bases and J 7 bases; nucleotides not matched to a gene: 6. Germline V gene lookup returns CDR1 SGHRS and CDR2 YFSETQ. The DNA for the CDR3 is TGCGCCAGCAGCTTCCTTGACAGGGGGGGTGGCTACACCTTC. Encoded protein: CASSFLDRGGGYTF.

This chain connects TRBV7-9 to TRBJ1-1; 10 nucleotides line up with TRBD1. CDR3 length: 15 amino acids. J gave up 5 bases and V 4 bases, and 7 bases lay outside the gene matches. CDR1 and CDR2 (germline): SEHNR, FQNEAQ (reference sequence). CDR3 sequence (DNA): TGTGCCAGCAGCTCTCAGACAGGGGGCGTGACTGAAGCTTTCTTT. This gives the protein CASSSQTGGVTEAFF.

The chain joins TRBV18 to TRBJ2-7; D ambiguous. CDR3 length: 13 residues. Germline V gives CDR1 KGHSH, CDR2 LQKENI. Deletions cut 5 bases from V and 3 bases from J, with 11 bases between. CDR3 nucleotide sequence: TGTGCCAGCTCAATGGTGCGGAGCTACGAGCAGTACTTC. Its translation is CASSMVRSYEQYF.

The chain has TRBV19 and TRBJ1-1; 9 bases fit TRBD1. CDR3 length: 14 amino acids. Looked up from germline, CDR1 is LNHDA and CDR2 is SQIVND (reference sequence). V shed 4 bases and J 5 bases; nucleotides not matched to a gene: 5. The CDR3 DNA sequence: TGTGCCAGTAGTAGAGGGACAGGGTATACTGAAGCTTTCTTT. Its protein is CASSRGTGYTEAFF.

The chain employs TRBV10-3 and TRBJ1-6, with unresolved D. The CDR3 covers 15 residues. Looked up from germline, CDR1 is ENHRY and CDR2 is SYGVKD. Trimming left V 4 bases short and J 10 bases short, with 17 bases between. The DNA of the CDR3 is TGTGCCATCAGTGTTCGGGGTAGGGAGGGATCACCCCTCCACTTT. Its translation is CAISVRGREGSPLHF.

The V gene is TRBV18, the J gene TRBJ1-5, with TRBD1 matching over 9 bases. The CDR3 runs 16 residues. Germline CDR1 is KGHSH and CDR2 is LQKENI. V was clipped by 3 bases and J by 4 bases; unmatched bases: 7. The CDR3 DNA reads as TGTGCCAGCTCACCGCCGGACAGGGGTTCAAATCAGCCCCAGCATTTT. Amino acids: CASSPPDRGSNQPQHF.

The chain employs TRBV29-1 and TRBJ1-1; 7 bases are shared with TRBD1. There are 13 residues in the CDR3. Trimming removed 7 bases from V and 2 bases from J; junction bases left unmatched: 7. Germline loops: CDR1 SQVTM, CDR2 ANQGSEA. CDR3 in DNA: TGCAGCGGGCGACAGGGACTTAACACTGAAGCTTTCTTT. It encodes CSGRQGLNTEAFF.